Each of the 6 T cell receptor beta chains below was sequenced from the same sample in a study of T cells in Graves' hyperthyroidism and ophthalmopathy. TCR beta CDR3 sequences were amplified from RNA transcripts. In the first-round RT-PCR of the TCR CDR3, the HTBI primer set was used. TCRdb recomputed calls from the multiplex PCR reads with MiXCR, one row per CDR3 protein. The repertoire holds 550,000 to 850,000 distinct CDR3 sequences, with roughly a sixth as singletons. What was sequenced was blood. The receptors come from a woman aged 50 to 60 with Graves' hyperthyroidism that later progressed to Graves' ophthalmopathy.

This clonotype appeared many times. CDR3: CASNQRGEAFF. The DNA for the CDR3 is TGTGCCAGCAACCAGAGGGGCGAAGCTTTCTTT. V gene TRBV12-3 or TRBV12-4 combines with J gene TRBJ1-1; maybe TRBD1 (5 bases). Trimming stripped 7 bases from V and 8 bases from J, with 11 bases between. The CDR3 spans 11 residues.

The V gene is TRBV10-3, the J gene TRBJ2-5, with D perhaps matching TRBD1 (6 bases). The CDR3 has 13 residues. V was shortened by 3 bases and J by 5 bases, with 10 bases between the two germline ends. Germline CDR1 reads ENHRY; CDR2 reads SYGVKD. In DNA, the CDR3 is TGTGCCATCAGTGACGAGGGGGTCGAGACCCAGTACTTC. Translation gives CAISDEGVETQYF.

V usage is TRBV2 and J usage is TRBJ2-5; TRBD2 agrees at 10 bases. J lost 7 bases, V lost 5 bases, and 7 bases had no gene match. Germline CDR1 and CDR2: SNHLY and FYNNEI. This CDR3 spans 14 amino acids. CDR3 bases: TGTGCCAGCAGTCCCAGAAGCGGGGGGGGGACCCAGTACTTC. It is translated as CASSPRSGGGTQYF.

The chain carries TRBV4-1 and TRBJ1-5; no clear D gene. V lost 1 base and J lost 4, with 8 bases in between. Looked up from germline, CDR1 is MGHRA and CDR2 is YSYEKL. The CDR3 extends over 14 amino acids. CDR3 nucleotide sequence: TGCGCCAGCAGCCAAGTTGGGAGTAATCAGCCCCAGCATTTT. Translation gives CASSQVGSNQPQHF.

In its sample, this clonotype was seen a few times. The rearrangement links TRBV9 to TRBJ2-1; 9 positions match TRBD1. The CDR3 runs to 14 residues. Per germline, CDR1 SGDLS and CDR2 YYNGEE. The ends lost 3 bases at V and 7 bases at J; junction bases unmatched: 5. As DNA, the CDR3 is TGTGCCAGCAGCGCCACTGACAGGGGGAATGAGCAGTTCTTC. This translates into CASSATDRGNEQFF. Together with reference TRBV9 and TRBJ2-1, the CDR3 gives the full variable domain: DSGVTQTPKHLITATGQRVTLRCSPRSGDLSVYWYQQSLDQGLQFLIQYYNGEERAKGNILERFSAQQFPDLHSELNLSSLELGDSALYFCASSATDRGNEQFFGPGTRLTVL.

This clonotype has just a few counts. V gene TRBV12-3 or TRBV12-4 combines with J gene TRBJ1-1; D may be TRBD1 (6 bases). The CDR3 sequence is 14 residues long. The V end was cut by 6 bases, the J end by 4 bases, with 15 bases between. Here the CDR3 reads CASSNRDRRTEAFF. The CDR3, as DNA: TGTGCCAGCAGCAACCGCGACAGGCGCACTGAAGCTTTCTTT.